These T cell receptor beta chains were read from a single sample in a study of shared clonotypes between healthy human individuals. The assay was immunoSEQ multiplex PCR, and TCRdb's table has in-frame clones only and misses some. This sample carries under 1,100,000 clones, around four fifths of them seen once, and the ten largest clones take 1.4% to 1.5%. Sequenced material: memory CD4+ T cells sorted from blood. These receptors originate from a man aged 18 to 29 in good health. CDR3s include the opening cysteine and the closing phenylalanine or tryptophan. D genes are given only for firm matches. Some rows have no size entry. The others give once, few or many, or a class for an expanded clone.

>-|many|TRBV29-1|TRBJ2-3
TGCAGCGTTGGTTTCCTCGGCACAGATACGCAGTATTTT
CSVGFLGTDTQYF
>-|-|TRBV7-2|TRBJ1-2
TGTGCCAGCAGCTCAGGGGCAGGGCGCGGCTACACCTTC
CASSSGAGRGYTF
>-|-|TRBV10-3|TRBJ2-7
TGTGCCATCAGTGAGTCTTTTAGCGAGACCTACGAGCAGTACTTC
CAISESFSETYEQYF
>TRBD1|-|TRBV6-6|TRBJ2-1
TGTGCCAGCAGCTCAGGGGGTACCTCCTACAATGAGCAGTTCTTC
CASSSGGTSYNEQFF
>TRBD1|-|TRBV6-5|TRBJ2-2
TGTGCCAGCAGCCGTATGACAGGGGGCACCGGGGAGCTGTTTTTT
CASSRMTGGTGELFF
>TRBD1|few|TRBV5-1|TRBJ1-1
TGCGCCAGCAGCACGGGACAGGGGGCCGGGAACACTGAAGCTTTCTTT
CASSTGQGAGNTEAFF
>-|few|TRBV30|TRBJ1-5
TGTGCCTGGAGTGTGGCACCTAATCAGCCCCAGCATTTT
CAWSVAPNQPQHF
>-|-|TRBV5-6|TRBJ2-7
TGTGCCAGCAGCTTGGTCGGTTACGAGCAGTACTTC
CASSLVGYEQYF
>-|many|TRBV27|TRBJ1-5
TGTGCCAGCAGTTTCTTACAGGGATCCCACCAGCCCCAGCATTTT
CASSFLQGSHQPQHF
>-|once|TRBV7-2|TRBJ1-1
TGTGCCAGCAGCTTAGATAGATCCAACACTGAAGCTTTCTTT
CASSLDRSNTEAFF
>-|-|TRBV7-9|TRBJ2-3
TGTGCCAGCACCTACTATTCCGTAGGAACAGATACGCAGTATTTT
CASTYYSVGTDTQYF
>TRBD2|once|TRBV2|TRBJ2-7
TGTGCCAGCAAGTACCCGCGGGAGGTCCCCTACGAGCAGTACTTC
CASKYPREVPYEQYF
>-|few|TRBV5-4|TRBJ1-6
TGTGCCAGCAGCTTGGACATTTATAATTCACCCCTCCACTTT
CASSLDIYNSPLHF
>-|few|TRBV13|TRBJ2-5
TGTGCCAGCAGCCGGATCAGCGGTGGGGGGCCGGAGACCCAGTACTTC
CASSRISGGGPETQYF
>-|-|TRBV7-2|TRBJ2-7
TGTGCCAGCAGCGGGCGAAGAGGCGAGCAGTACTTC
CASSGRRGEQYF
>TRBD1|-|TRBV5-1|TRBJ1-2
TGCGCCAGCAGCAAAGACGATAACAGGGGGCTCTTTCGGCACTATGGCTACACCTTC
CASSKDDNRGLFRHYGYTF
>TRBD2|-|TRBV5-4|TRBJ2-3
TGTGCCAGCATCGGCGGGGGAGCTAGCGGGAGGGGTACGCAGTATTTT
CASIGGGASGRGTQYF
>TRBD2|-|TRBV28|TRBJ2-4
TGTGCCACCGCGGGGGGGCTAGGAAACATTCAGTACTTC
CATAGGLGNIQYF
>TRBD1|-|TRBV6-5|TRBJ1-2
TGTGCCAGCAGCCTGGACAGGGAATATGGCTACACCTTC
CASSLDREYGYTF
>-|-|TRBV27|TRBJ1-2
TGTGCCAGCAGTTTACGGGGAGATGGCTACACCTTC
CASSLRGDGYTF
>-|-|TRBV9|TRBJ1-5
TGTGCCAGCAGCGCTACAGGGCTAGAATATCAGCCCCAGCATTTT
CASSATGLEYQPQHF
>-|-|TRBV28|TRBJ2-4
TGTGCCAGCACCATCAGGGAAGGCAAAAACATTCAGTACTTC
CASTIREGKNIQYF
>TRBD2|-|TRBV9|TRBJ2-3
TGTGCCAGCAGCGTGGGGGGGACTAGCGGGCCCAGCACAGATACGCAGTATTTT
CASSVGGTSGPSTDTQYF
>-|-|TRBV7-2|TRBJ2-6
TGTGCCAGCAGCTTCCAGCGCTCTGGGGCCAACGTCCTGACTTTC
CASSFQRSGANVLTF